This is a list of T cell receptor beta chains from one sample in a study of T-cell memory formation after mild COVID-19. TCRdb independently ran MiXCR on the 5' RACE reads; one entry per CDR3 protein. The sample shows approximately 150,000 distinct CDR3 sequences, roughly 6.2% of them seen only once. The material sequenced was PBMCs or a T cell subset sorted from them (not recorded which). The receptors were gathered from an adult woman who had mild COVID-19 (a few samples of this study predate the infection). Cell type and time point are not known. CDR3s include the opening cysteine and the closing phenylalanine or tryptophan. Fields, in order: J gene, V gene, CDR3 protein.

TRBJ1-2,TRBV7-9,CASSLDGTGAYRYTF
TRBJ1-6,TRBV7-3,CASSLGVDNSPLHF
TRBJ2-5,TRBV12-3/TRBV12-4,CASSSAGTETQYF
TRBJ1-5,TRBV6-5,CASSTTAGNQPQHF
TRBJ2-7,TRBV30,CAWSVTAGGRTKYF
TRBJ2-5,TRBV5-4,CAVGGSYLQETQYF
TRBJ2-3,TRBV29-1,CSVEIGTALDTQYF
TRBJ2-7,TRBV4-2,CASSPPSGALTYEQYF
TRBJ1-1,TRBV12-3/TRBV12-4,CASSPAGGRQGNTEAFF
TRBJ2-7,TRBV4-2,CASSQDIYVGTGGYEQYF
TRBJ2-7,TRBV7-3,CASSLTKLAVEYEQYF
TRBJ1-2,TRBV6-6,CASSSDSNYGYTF
TRBJ2-1,TRBV18,CASSSLLAGGNNEQFF
TRBJ2-2,TRBV12-3/TRBV12-4,CASSLYRGTKEGTGELFF
TRBJ1-2,TRBV24-1,CATSDLGSSREANYGYTF
TRBJ2-1,TRBV6-6,CASSFPGTAIYNEQFF
TRBJ2-7,TRBV3-1,CASSQVGGNEQYF
TRBJ2-5,TRBV12-3/TRBV12-4,CASSTGPAQETQYF
TRBJ2-3,TRBV12-3/TRBV12-4,CASSPYHWGSGTDTQYF
TRBJ1-4,TRBV20-1,CSAARGPQGLRWDEKLFF
TRBJ1-6,TRBV6-1,CASRRTGGSYNSPLHF
TRBJ2-5,TRBV7-2,CASSWGLAGADGETQYF
TRBJ2-2,TRBV6-2/TRBV6-3,CASSYSSGRVSGELFF
TRBJ2-7,TRBV7-2,CASSLVNEAYEQYF
TRBJ2-1,TRBV7-9,CASSLGDSRYNEQFF
TRBJ2-1,TRBV18,CASSPHDDGLAGELGYYNEQFF
TRBJ2-5,TRBV7-2,CASSLGLAGQETQYF
TRBJ2-7,TRBV12-3/TRBV12-4,CASSLDFYEQYF
TRBJ2-3,TRBV15,CATSSSPRTDTQYF
TRBJ2-7,TRBV25-1,CASSDSRGIYYEQYF
TRBJ1-3,TRBV9,CASSVAPGMAGNTIYF
TRBJ2-3,TRBV6-5,CASSSRNRATDTQYF
TRBJ2-7,TRBV5-6,CASSLGSGSYEQYF
TRBJ2-1,TRBV2,CASSAQGLLYNEQFF
TRBJ2-3,TRBV7-9,CASSQAFGSTDTQYF
TRBJ2-1,TRBV7-3,CASSLGLEREQFF
TRBJ2-5,TRBV6-2/TRBV6-3,CASRQQLQETQYF
TRBJ2-6,TRBV5-6,CASNGGGPGANVLTF
TRBJ2-7,TRBV4-1,CASSQGAGGRLSSYEQYF
TRBJ2-3,TRBV2,CASSRNDRGLNTDTQYF
TRBJ2-5,TRBV7-9,CASSHPRLAGGAEETQYF
TRBJ2-1,TRBV5-5,CASILAGGRNEQFF
TRBJ2-2,TRBV20-1,CSARGGQRNTGELFF
TRBJ2-7,TRBV7-8,CASSIGTPYEQYF
TRBJ2-2,TRBV7-9,CASRSSGSGDTGELFF
TRBJ2-3,TRBV7-3,CASSSQLGTDTQYF
TRBJ2-7,TRBV12-3/TRBV12-4,CASSRDRATYEQYF
TRBJ1-2,TRBV3-1,CASSQDLLVNYGYTF
TRBJ1-6,TRBV7-2,CASSVRTDVGSPLHF
TRBJ2-1,TRBV7-9,CASSSGQGGHEQFF
TRBJ2-7,TRBV27,CASSSPRRGTYEQYF
TRBJ2-3,TRBV30,CAWSVQNGRADTQYF
TRBJ1-1,TRBV3-1,CASSQPGPNTEAFF
TRBJ2-3,TRBV12-3/TRBV12-4,CASSLDFLAGGPSTDTQYF
TRBJ1-5,TRBV5-1,CASSSDGGNQPQHF